This T cell receptor (beta chain) comes out of a study of T-cell reconstitution after alpha-beta-depleted transplantation in children. The CDR3 is 12 amino acids. With 3 bases removed from V and 6 bases from J, the gap between germline ends came to 8 bases. Findings of the study overall: When one year had passed after transplant, most T-cell counts and diversity came from newly produced T cells.

Unique molecular identifiers were incorporated when the TCRbeta library was constructed. TCRdb itself ran the PCR reads through MiXCR, one entry per CDR3 protein. The sample shows about a million distinct CDR3 sequences, roughly 31% of them seen only once. This clonotype was seen a few times. No antigen is known for it. Sequencing used PBMCs, mostly from graft donor cells, obtained 360 days after TCRalphabeta/CD19-depleted stem cell transplant. The V and J genes are TRBV12-3 or TRBV12-4 and TRBJ1-1, with D unresolved. This receptor was identified in a boy less than two years old who had a stem cell transplant for SCID, so the T cells may come from the graft donor. In DNA form, the CDR3 reads TGTGCCAGCAGTTTTGGGAGTCCTGAAGCTTTCTTT. Protein: CASSFGSPEAFF.